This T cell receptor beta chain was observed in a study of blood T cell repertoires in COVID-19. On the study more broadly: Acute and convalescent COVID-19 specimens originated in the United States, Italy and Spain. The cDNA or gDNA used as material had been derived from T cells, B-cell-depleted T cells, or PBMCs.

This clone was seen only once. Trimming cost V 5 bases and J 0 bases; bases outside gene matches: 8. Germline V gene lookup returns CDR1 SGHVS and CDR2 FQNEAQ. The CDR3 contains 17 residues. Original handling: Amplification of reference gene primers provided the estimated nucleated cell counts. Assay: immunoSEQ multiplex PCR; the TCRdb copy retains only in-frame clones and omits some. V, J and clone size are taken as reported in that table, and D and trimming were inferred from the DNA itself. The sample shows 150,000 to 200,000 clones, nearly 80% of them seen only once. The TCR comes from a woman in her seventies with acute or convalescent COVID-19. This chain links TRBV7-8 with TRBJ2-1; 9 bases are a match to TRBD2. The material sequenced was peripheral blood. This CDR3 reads CASSAKLAGSSYNEQFF. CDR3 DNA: TGTGCCAGCAGCGCCAAACTAGCGGGTAGCTCCTACAATGAGCAGTTCTTC.